This T cell receptor (beta chain) was profiled in a study of blood T cell repertoires in COVID-19. Study context: Collection of acute and convalescent COVID-19 samples took place in the United States, Italy and Spain.

Repertoires were generated with immunoSEQ multiplex PCR, while TCRdb's copy carries only in-frame clones and drops some. Here the sample spans a few hundred thousand clones, under 85% being singletons. Seattle's cohort entered during active infection and was followed longitudinally. The CDR3 covers 15 residues. CDR1 is KGHSH, CDR2 LQKENI, per germline. Trimming left V 3 bases short and J 0 bases short, with 11 bases between. The source of this sequence is a human donor with COVID-19, enrolled during active disease. The donor label of this sample is uncertain. Specimen: peripheral blood. The rearrangement links TRBV18 to TRBJ1-1; D is perhaps TRBD1 (5 bases). CDR3 loop: CASSPPRALNTEAFF. The CDR3 DNA sequence: TGTGCCAGCTCACCCCCCAGGGCCTTGAACACTGAAGCTTTCTTT.